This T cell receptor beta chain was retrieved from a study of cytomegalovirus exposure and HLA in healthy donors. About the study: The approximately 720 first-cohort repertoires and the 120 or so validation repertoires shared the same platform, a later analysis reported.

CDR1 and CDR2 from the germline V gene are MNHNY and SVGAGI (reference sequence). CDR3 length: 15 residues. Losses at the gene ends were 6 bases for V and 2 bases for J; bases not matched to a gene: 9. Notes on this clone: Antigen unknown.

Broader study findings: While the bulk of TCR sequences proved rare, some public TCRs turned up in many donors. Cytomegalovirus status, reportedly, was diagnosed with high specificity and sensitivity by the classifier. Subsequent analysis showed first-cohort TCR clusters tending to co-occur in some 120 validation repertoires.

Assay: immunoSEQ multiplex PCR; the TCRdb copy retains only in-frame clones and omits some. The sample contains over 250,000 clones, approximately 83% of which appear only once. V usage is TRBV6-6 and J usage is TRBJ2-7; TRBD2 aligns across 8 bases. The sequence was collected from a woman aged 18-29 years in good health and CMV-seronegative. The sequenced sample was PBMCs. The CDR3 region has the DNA TGTGCCAGCAGCCCCCTCGGCGGGAGGACCTACGAGCAGTACTTC. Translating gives CASSPLGGRTYEQYF.